These 3 T cell receptor beta chains came from one sample sequenced in a study of CD8+ T cells in alopecia areata (dated by TCRdb to between 2017 and 2018). Cells from mouse cutaneous lymph nodes were pooled, stained for CD4, CD8alpha, NKG2D, NKG2ACE and other markers, and then sorted on a BD Influx. The protocol used for the library was the immunoSEQ multiplex PCR assay. To provide template for TCR sequencing, every sample had RNA extracted and reverse transcribed into cDNA. Held by TCRdb, this immuneACCESS table contains in-frame sequences only and omits some clones. Under half of the omission traces to an unresolved V gene where checked; the cause of the rest is unknown. The table for this sample lists roughly 260,000 clones, none of them counted only once. The top ten clonotypes cover roughly 1.2% of the sample. The specimen was CD4+ T cells sorted from a lymph node. The receptors shown here come from a C3H/HeJ mouse with alopecia areata. For this strain, the MHC haplotype is H2-k.

In its sample, this clone was seen a few times. Here the gene names and germline are mouse. The read comes to an end 3 residues before the CDR3 does, leaving the germline J gene to fill in the end. V is TRBV5 and J is TRBJ1-6; no definite D call. TRBJ1-6 counts as an open reading frame of uncertain function. This CDR3 spans 15 amino acids. The germline CDR1 and CDR2 sequences are LGHNA and YNLKQL (reference sequence). Trimming stripped 0 bases from V and 3 bases from J, with 6 bases between. The sequenced part of the CDR3 DNA is TGTGCCAGCAGCCAAGAGCAGTTCTATAATTCGCCC. Encoded protein: CASSQEQFYNSP. The CDR3 reads in full as CASSQEQFYNSPLYF.

Concerning this clone: Gene names follow the mouse nomenclature. Additional DNA sequences in this sample encode the identical CDR3. The sequenced CDR3 bases are TGCACCTGCAGTGCAGATTGGGGTTAT. It translates to CTCSADWGY. The whole CDR3 sequence is CTCSADWGYEQYF. V is TRBV1 and J is TRBJ2-7; D might be TRBD2 (5 bases). The read ends 4 residues before the CDR3 terminus; that terminus is restored from the germline J gene. The CDR3 extends over 13 amino acids. The germline gives CDR1 NSQYPW, CDR2 LRSPGD (reference sequence).

This clone was counted between two and nine times. Genes and germline come from the mouse. The read terminates 4 residues before the CDR3 end, so the remaining end is supplied by the germline J gene. The chain combines TRBV13-1 with TRBJ2-2; TRBD1 aligns across 8 bases. CDR1 NSHNY and CDR2 SYGAGN come from the germline V gene. V lost 4 bases to trimming and J lost 0 bases; unmatched junction nucleotides: 2. This CDR3 has 15 amino acids. CDR3 amino acids: CASSRQGTNTGQLYF. The covered CDR3 bases are TGTGCCAGCAGTCGACAGGGGACAAACACCGGG.